This T cell receptor beta chain was observed in a study of T cell changes during pregnancy in multiple sclerosis. The table lists this clone with a count of one. The repertoire was sequenced with immunoSEQ multiplex PCR; TCRdb's copy has only in-frame clones and lacks some. The table lists about 92,000 clones, about 94% of them singletons. This sequence originates from a female donor with multiple sclerosis, enrolled in a pregnancy study. Source: peripheral blood, taken in the third trimester of pregnancy.

The CDR3: CASRQRTMNTEAFF. The CDR3 coding sequence is TGTGCCAGTAGACAGAGAACCATGAACACTGAAGCTTTCTTT. The chain couples TRBV18 to TRBJ1-1; D is possibly TRBD1 (5 bases). Germline loops: CDR1 KGHSH, CDR2 LQKENI. The germline V and J ends were trimmed by 9 bases and 0 bases, with 14 bases remaining between them. The CDR3 sequence is 14 residues long.